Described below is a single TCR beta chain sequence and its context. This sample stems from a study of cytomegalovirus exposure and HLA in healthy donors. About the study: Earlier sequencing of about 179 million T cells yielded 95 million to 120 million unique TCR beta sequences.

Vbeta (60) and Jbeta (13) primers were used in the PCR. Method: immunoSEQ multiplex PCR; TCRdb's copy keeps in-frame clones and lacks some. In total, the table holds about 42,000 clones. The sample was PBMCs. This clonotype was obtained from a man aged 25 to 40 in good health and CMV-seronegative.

The DNA for the CDR3 is TGTGCCAGCTCAACGAGAGACAGACGACTTGGCTACACCTTC. It specifies CASSTRDRRLGYTF. The chain links TRBV18 to TRBJ1-2; TRBD1 might be the D (5 bases). Looked up from germline, CDR1 is KGHSH and CDR2 is LQKENI. The CDR3 covers 14 residues. Trimming stripped 5 bases from V and 7 bases from J, with 17 bases between.